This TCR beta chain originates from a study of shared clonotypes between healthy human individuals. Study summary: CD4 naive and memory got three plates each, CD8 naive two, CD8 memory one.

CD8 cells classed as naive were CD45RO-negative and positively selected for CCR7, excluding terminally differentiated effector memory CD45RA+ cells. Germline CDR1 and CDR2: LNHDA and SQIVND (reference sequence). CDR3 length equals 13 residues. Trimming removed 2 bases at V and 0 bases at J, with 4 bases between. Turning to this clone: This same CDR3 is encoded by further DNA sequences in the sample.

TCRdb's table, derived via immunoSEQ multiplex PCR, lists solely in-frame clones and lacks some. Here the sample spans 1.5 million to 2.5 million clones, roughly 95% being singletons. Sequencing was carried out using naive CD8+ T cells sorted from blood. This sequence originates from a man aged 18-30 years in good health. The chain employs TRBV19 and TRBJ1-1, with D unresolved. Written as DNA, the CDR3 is TGTGCCAGTAGTATAATCCTGAACACTGAAGCTTTCTTT. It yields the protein CASSIILNTEAFF.